This entry lists 31 T cell receptor beta chains sequenced from one sample in a study of T cell repertoires in cytomegalovirus infection. MiXCR, run by TCRdb on the reads, gives a single entry per CDR3 protein. This sample has more than 400,000 distinct CDR3 sequences, with roughly 29% found just once. Sequencing was done on a sample of PBMCs. The origin of the receptors is a human donor in good health (CMV status not recorded). Some clones in this sample may be carry-over from other donors' samples.

The rearrangement joins TRBV7-6 to TRBJ2-5; TRBD2 matches at 7 bases. V lost 5 bases and J lost 5; bases outside the gene matches: 11. Germline CDR1 SGHVS, CDR2 FNYEAQ. The CDR3 contains 15 residues. The CDR3 sequence is CASSPAVAGEETQYF. CDR3 nucleotides: TGTGCCAGCAGCCCCGCGGTTGCGGGAGAGGAGACCCAGTACTTC.

This clonotype has a handful of counts. V and J are TRBV7-2 and TRBJ2-1, with TRBD2 as a possible D gene (6 bases). This CDR3 has 13 residues. Trimming took off 5 bases at V and 12 bases at J, with 17 bases between the two ends. The germline CDR1 and CDR2 sequences are SGHTA and FQGNSA. The CDR3 sequence: CASSATPGVRQFF. The DNA for the CDR3 is TGTGCCAGCAGCGCCACTCCGGGGGTCAGGCAGTTCTTC.

This chain connects TRBV12-3 or TRBV12-4 to TRBJ2-7; 7 bases match TRBD2. V trimming: 2 bases; J trimming: 1 base; junction bases outside the gene matches: 5. CDR3 length: 15 amino acids. The CDR3 DNA follows: TGTGCCAGCAGTTTACGCGGGAGTGGGTCCTACGAGCAGTACTTC. It translates to CASSLRGSGSYEQYF.

The sample holds many counts of this clonotype. J is TRBJ2-3 and V is TRBV7-8, with D hard to call. The V end was cut by 4 bases, the J end by 4 bases, with 12 bases between. Germline lookup yields CDR1 SGHVS and CDR2 FQNEAQ. This CDR3 comprises 14 residues. The CDR3 region has the DNA TGTGCCAGCAGCTCGCCCCGGGTCCCAGATACGCAGTATTTT. As protein: CASSSPRVPDTQYF.

This clonotype was counted between two and nine times. J is TRBJ2-7 and V is TRBV20-1; TRBD1 agrees at 8 bases. The ends lost 6 bases at V and 5 bases at J; junction bases unmatched: 6. The CDR3 has 12 residues. The germline V gene encodes CDR1 DFQATT and CDR2 SNEGSKA (reference sequence). The CDR3 loop is CSASPGGHEQYF. The CDR3 DNA reads as TGCAGTGCGAGCCCAGGGGGCCACGAGCAGTACTTC.

This rearrangement joins TRBV20-1 to TRBJ1-1; D may be TRBD1 (5 bases). The CDR3 covers 13 residues. Germline values: CDR1 DFQATT, CDR2 SNEGSKA (reference sequence). V was trimmed by 1 base and J by 4 bases, leaving 10 bases between them. The CDR3 protein is CSARVQGSTEAFF. As DNA, the CDR3 is TGCAGTGCTAGAGTGCAGGGATCCACTGAAGCTTTCTTT.

The gene calls are TRBV6-2 or TRBV6-3 and TRBJ2-7, with D possibly being TRBD1 (5 bases). The CDR3 loop spans 12 amino acids. With 5 bases removed from V and 4 bases from J, the gap between germline ends came to 9 bases. Germline lookup yields CDR1 MNHEY and CDR2 SVGEGT. Here the CDR3 DNA reads TGTGCCAGCAGTCAGGGTCGGTACGAGCAGTACGTC. It codes for CASSQGRYEQYV.

The CDR3 DNA reads as TGCAGCGTTGAAGGGGACAGGGACGGCTACACCTTC. It codes for CSVEGDRDGYTF. The chain couples TRBV29-1 to TRBJ1-2, with 9 bases identical to TRBD1. J lost 8 bases, V lost 1 base, and 2 bases had no gene match. The CDR3 covers 12 residues. Looked up from germline, CDR1 is SQVTM and CDR2 is ANQGSEA.

This clonotype was detected a few times. V is TRBV2 and J is TRBJ2-3; D uncertain. Trimming stripped 3 bases from V and 2 bases from J, with 9 bases between. CDR1 and CDR2 (germline): SNHLY, FYNNEI. This CDR3 has 14 residues. For the CDR3, the DNA is TGTGCCAGCAGTGAGTACAGTTACACAGATACGCAGTATTTT. It specifies CASSEYSYTDTQYF.

V is TRBV12-3 or TRBV12-4 and J is TRBJ1-5, with D perhaps TRBD1 (5 bases). The ends were cut back, 5 bases at V and 14 bases at J, with 25 bases in the middle. The CDR3 sequence is 15 residues long. CDR3 amino acids: CASSPYRSDGVMKHF. CDR3 nucleotides: TGTGCCAGCAGTCCGTACAGGTCGGACGGGGTAATGAAGCATTTT.

In its sample, this clonotype was seen many times. The rearrangement joins TRBV11-2 to TRBJ2-5; TRBD1 matches at 8 bases. Trimming removed 5 bases from V and 5 bases from J; junction bases left unmatched: 7. The CDR3 sequence is 14 residues long. From germline, CDR1 is SGHAT and CDR2 FQNNGV. The CDR3 loop is CASSLGQGRETQYF. Written as DNA, the CDR3 is TGTGCCAGCAGCCTCGGACAGGGTCGGGAGACCCAGTACTTC.

The chain couples TRBV12-3 or TRBV12-4 to TRBJ2-5; D gene unclear. The CDR3 runs 12 residues. The germline V and J ends were trimmed by 3 bases and 7 bases, with 9 bases remaining between them. CDR3 DNA sequence: TGTGCCAGCAGTTTGGGCCCTGGGACCCAGTACTTC. Protein product: CASSLGPGTQYF.

The chain combines TRBV11-2 with TRBJ1-2, with D perhaps matching TRBD1 (5 bases). This CDR3 comprises 11 residues. Trimming left V 7 bases short and J 8 bases short, with 11 bases between. Germline V gene sequence: CDR1 SGHAT, CDR2 FQNNGV. As DNA, the CDR3 is TGTGCCAGCACCCAGGGTTTGGGCTACACCTTC. This gives the protein CASTQGLGYTF.

In its sample, this clonotype was seen a few times. The chain has TRBV7-2 and TRBJ2-5, with 8 bases lining up with TRBD1. V dropped 5 bases and J dropped 2; count of bases not matched to a gene: 4. The CDR3 consists of 14 residues. Germline V gene lookup returns CDR1 SGHTA and CDR2 FQGNSA. The CDR3 region has the DNA TGTGCCAGCAGCATTCACAGGGGGCAAGAGACCCAGTACTTC. Protein sequence: CASSIHRGQETQYF.

This clonotype has ten or more counts. V is TRBV12-3 or TRBV12-4 and J is TRBJ1-1; D is ambiguous. The CDR3 length is 14 residues. Trimming took 5 bases from V and 0 from J, leaving 10 bases between them. The CDR3 nucleotides are TGTGCCAGCAGTACTCAACCTATGAACACTGAAGCTTTCTTT. It translates to CASSTQPMNTEAFF.

The genes are TRBV6-6 and TRBJ2-5; 12 bases map to TRBD2. Germline CDR1 MNHNY, CDR2 SVGAGI (reference sequence). There are 18 residues in the CDR3. Trimming removed 2 bases from V and 5 bases from J; junction bases left unmatched: 12. The CDR3 spells CASSYLVLAGGRWETQYF. Written as DNA, the CDR3 is TGTGCCAGCAGTTACCTTGTCCTAGCGGGAGGGAGATGGGAGACCCAGTACTTC.

The chain couples TRBV20-1 to TRBJ1-1; possibly TRBD1 for D (6 bases). The V and J ends lost 4 bases and 0 bases respectively, with 15 bases between them. CDR1 DFQATT and CDR2 SNEGSKA come from the germline V gene (reference sequence). The CDR3 runs to 15 residues. In DNA, the CDR3 is TGCAGTGCTACGGGACATTCGGGGATGAACACTGAAGCTTTCTTT. Translated, it gives CSATGHSGMNTEAFF.

This clonotype appeared a few times. This sequence joins TRBV7-9 and TRBJ2-1, with 11 bases matching TRBD2. V shed 5 bases and J 9 bases; nucleotides not matched to a gene: 9. Germline CDR1 reads SEHNR; CDR2 reads FQNEAQ (reference sequence). This CDR3 contains 15 residues. CDR3 coding DNA: TGTGCCAGCAGCCTACTAGCGGGAGAGAGCGGTGAGCAGTTCTTC. Translation: CASSLLAGESGEQFF. Complete variable domain (other parts from reference TRBV7-9 and TRBJ2-1): DTGVSQNPRHKITKRGQNVTFRCDPISEHNRLYWYRQTLGQGPEFLTYFQNEAQLEKSRLLSDRFSAERPKGSFSTLEIQRTEQGDSAMYLCASSLLAGESGEQFFGPGTRLTVL.

In its sample, this clonotype was seen many times. The chain combines TRBV28 with TRBJ2-7, with 12 nucleotides matching TRBD2. The CDR3 spans 14 residues. Germline V CDR1 and CDR2: MDHEN, SYDVKM. Trimming took 2 bases from V and 9 from J; bases not matched to a gene: 5. The DNA for the CDR3 is TGTGCCAGCAGTTTACTAGGACTAGCGGGACGGCAGTACTTC. Amino acids: CASSLLGLAGRQYF.

This clonotype was picked up many times. This chain connects TRBV7-9 to TRBJ2-1; 7 bases are a match to TRBD2. The ends lost 4 bases at V and 4 bases at J; junction bases unmatched: 19. Looked up from germline, CDR1 is SEHNR and CDR2 is FQNEAQ (reference sequence). This CDR3 contains 19 residues. CDR3 bases: TGTGCCAGCAGCTCAAGCAACACTCTACTGAGCGGGGCTTACAATGAGCAGTTCTTC. It specifies CASSSSNTLLSGAYNEQFF.

This clonotype was counted only a few times. This chain links TRBV19 with TRBJ1-3; D perhaps matches TRBD1 (5 bases). The CDR3 sequence is 17 residues long. The V end was cut by 5 bases, the J end by 3 bases, with 20 bases between. The germline gives CDR1 LNHDA, CDR2 SQIVND (reference sequence). CDR3 coding DNA: TGTGCCAGTAGTTTACCCGACAGCGGGCTTATTGGAAACACCATATATTTT. It encodes CASSLPDSGLIGNTIYF.

This chain uses TRBV10-3 with TRBJ2-1; TRBD2 is a possible D gene (6 bases). The germline V and J ends were trimmed by 5 bases and 0 bases, with 17 bases remaining between them. Looked up from germline, CDR1 is ENHRY and CDR2 is SYGVKD. The CDR3 sequence is 17 residues long. CDR3 loop: CAISSLSGTNSYNEQFF. In nucleotides, the CDR3 is TGTGCCATCAGTTCACTTAGCGGTACCAACTCCTACAATGAGCAGTTCTTC.

This clonotype was found a few times. This chain uses TRBV6-5 with TRBJ2-7, with a tentative D call TRBD2 (5 bases). The V gene's germline CDR1 is MNHEY and CDR2 SVGAGI. The CDR3 is 16 residues long. V was clipped by 0 bases and J by 2 bases, with 14 bases between them. The DNA for the CDR3 is TGTGCCAGCAGTTACTCGTCGGGGTCAGGTACCTACGAGCAGTACTTC. Its protein product is CASSYSSGSGTYEQYF.

This clonotype was observed many times. This chain connects TRBV11-2 to TRBJ2-1, with TRBD2 matching over 10 bases. Germline V gene sequence: CDR1 SGHAT, CDR2 FQNNGV. This CDR3 is 16 amino acids long. After removal of 6 bases from V and 6 bases from J, the junction contained 11 bases not matched to a gene. CDR3 nucleotides: TGTGCCAGCAGGTCTGACCTAGCGGGAGTTGGCAATGAGCAGTTCTTC. Residues: CASRSDLAGVGNEQFF.

The V call is TRBV20-1, the J call TRBJ2-7; D uncertain. Germline CDR1 and CDR2: DFQATT and SNEGSKA (reference sequence). This CDR3 is 13 amino acids long. V was pared by 2 bases and J by 5 bases, with 13 bases between. CDR3 nucleotide sequence: TGCAGTGCTAGAACCGCTTTTTCCCACGAGCAGTACTTC. This translates into CSARTAFSHEQYF.

This clonotype was observed a handful of times. The chain joins TRBV12-3 or TRBV12-4 to TRBJ2-3; 8 bases line up with TRBD2. The V and J ends lost 5 bases and 5 bases, in that order; junction bases with no gene match: 6. The CDR3 spans 14 residues. The CDR3 region is CASSPRLALDTQYF. CDR3 sequence (DNA): TGTGCCAGCAGTCCGCGACTAGCGTTAGATACGCAGTATTTT.

V gene TRBV19 combines with J gene TRBJ2-2; unclear D gene. CDR1 and CDR2 (germline): LNHDA, SQIVND (reference sequence). Trimming left V 0 bases short and J 1 base short, with 3 bases between. The CDR3 is 14 amino acids. The CDR3 reads CASSIDVNTGELFF. The CDR3 DNA reads as TGTGCCAGTAGTATAGATGTGAACACCGGGGAGCTGTTTTTT.

The chain combines TRBV6-2 or TRBV6-3 with TRBJ1-1; TRBD1 agrees at 9 bases. This CDR3 is built from 18 residues. Germline V CDR1 and CDR2: MNHEY, SVGEGT. V gave up 4 bases and J gave up 1 base; unmatched junction bases: 13. Written as DNA, the CDR3 is TGTGCCAGCAGTTCCTTGGACAGGGGCGGCTCCTCGAACACTGAAGCTTTCTTT. It yields the protein CASSSLDRGGSSNTEAFF.

In regard to this clonotype: This may arise from a read error, as a much more abundant clone is one base away. V usage is TRBV7-6 and J usage is TRBJ1-1; TRBD1 matches at 9 bases. Germline V gene lookup returns CDR1 SGHVS and CDR2 FNYEAQ. The CDR3 loop spans 14 amino acids. In DNA, the CDR3 is TGTGTCAGCAGCTTAAGGGGACAGGGTTCGGCAGCTTTCTTT. Translation: CVSSLRGQGSAAFF.

This clonotype was observed many times. This rearrangement joins TRBV20-1 to TRBJ2-3; TRBD2 aligns across 14 bases. Germline values: CDR1 DFQATT, CDR2 SNEGSKA (reference sequence). The V and J ends lost 5 bases and 4 bases, in that order; junction bases with no gene match: 14. The CDR3 consists of 18 residues. CDR3 in amino acids: CSASSGTSGSVSPDTQYF. The CDR3 region has the DNA TGCAGTGCTTCCTCCGGGACTAGCGGGAGTGTATCCCCAGATACGCAGTATTTT.

This clonotype was detected a few times. The gene calls are TRBV7-2 and TRBJ2-5, with TRBD2 identical over 8 bases. Looked up from germline, CDR1 is SGHTA and CDR2 is FQGNSA. V dropped 4 bases and J dropped 5; count of bases not matched to a gene: 9. The CDR3 totals 15 residues. CDR3 residues: CASSSSAGVEETQYF. CDR3 bases: TGTGCCAGCAGCTCATCAGCGGGAGTGGAGGAGACCCAGTACTTC.